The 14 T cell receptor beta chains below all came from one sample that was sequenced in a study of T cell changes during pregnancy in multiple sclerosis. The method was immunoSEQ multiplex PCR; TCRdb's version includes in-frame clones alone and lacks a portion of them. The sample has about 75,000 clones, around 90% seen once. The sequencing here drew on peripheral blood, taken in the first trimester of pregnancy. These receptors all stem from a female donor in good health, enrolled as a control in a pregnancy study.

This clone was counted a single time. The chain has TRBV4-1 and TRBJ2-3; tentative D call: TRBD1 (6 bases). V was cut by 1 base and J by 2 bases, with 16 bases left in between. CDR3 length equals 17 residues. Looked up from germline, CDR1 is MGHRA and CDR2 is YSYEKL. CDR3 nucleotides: TGCGCCAGCAGCCAAGTCGAAGGGGGACACAACACAGATACGCAGTATTTT. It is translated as CASSQVEGGHNTDTQYF.

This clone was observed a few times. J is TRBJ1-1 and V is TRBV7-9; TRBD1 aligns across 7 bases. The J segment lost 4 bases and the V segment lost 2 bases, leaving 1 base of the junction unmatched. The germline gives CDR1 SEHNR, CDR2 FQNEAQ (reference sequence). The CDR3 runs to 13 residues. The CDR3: CASSLQGVTEAFF. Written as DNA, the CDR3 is TGTGCCAGCAGCTTACAGGGGGTCACTGAAGCTTTCTTT.

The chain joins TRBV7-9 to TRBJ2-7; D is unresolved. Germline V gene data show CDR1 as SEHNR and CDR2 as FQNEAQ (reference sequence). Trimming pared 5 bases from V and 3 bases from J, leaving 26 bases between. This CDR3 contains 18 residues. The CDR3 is CASSLYQTGSNRLYEQYF. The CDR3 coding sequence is TGTGCCAGCAGCCTATACCAGACTGGGTCTAACCGACTCTACGAGCAGTACTTC.

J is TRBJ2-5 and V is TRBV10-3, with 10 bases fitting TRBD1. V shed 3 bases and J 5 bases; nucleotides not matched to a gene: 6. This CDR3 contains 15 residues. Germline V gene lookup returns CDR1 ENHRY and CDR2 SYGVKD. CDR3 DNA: TGTGCCATCAGTGAAATGGACAGGGGGGGGGAGACCCAGTACTTC. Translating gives CAISEMDRGGETQYF.

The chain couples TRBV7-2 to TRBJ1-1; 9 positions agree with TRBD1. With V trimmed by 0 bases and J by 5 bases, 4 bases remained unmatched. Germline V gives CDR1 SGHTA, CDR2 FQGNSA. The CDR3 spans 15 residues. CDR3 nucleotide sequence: TGTGCCAGCAGCTTAGCGCGACAGGGGGGGACTGAAGCTTTCTTT. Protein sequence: CASSLARQGGTEAFF.

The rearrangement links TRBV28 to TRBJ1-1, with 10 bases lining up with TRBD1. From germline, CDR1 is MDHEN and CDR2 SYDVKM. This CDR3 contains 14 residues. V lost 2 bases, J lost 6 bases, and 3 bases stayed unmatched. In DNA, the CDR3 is TGTGCCAGCAGTTTACCGGGACAGGGGTCTGAAGCTTTCTTT. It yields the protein CASSLPGQGSEAFF.

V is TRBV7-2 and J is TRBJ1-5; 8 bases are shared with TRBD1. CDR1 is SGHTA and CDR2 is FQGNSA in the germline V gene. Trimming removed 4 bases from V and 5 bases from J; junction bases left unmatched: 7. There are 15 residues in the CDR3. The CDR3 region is CASSSPDRDYQPQHF. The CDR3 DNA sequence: TGTGCCAGCAGCTCCCCGGACAGGGACTATCAGCCCCAGCATTTT.

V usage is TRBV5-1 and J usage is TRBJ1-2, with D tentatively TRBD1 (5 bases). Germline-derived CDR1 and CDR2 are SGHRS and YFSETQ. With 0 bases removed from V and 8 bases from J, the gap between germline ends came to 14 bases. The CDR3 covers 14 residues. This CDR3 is CASSLAGGNGGYTF. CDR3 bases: TGCGCCAGCAGCTTGGCGGGGGGAAATGGAGGCTACACCTTC.

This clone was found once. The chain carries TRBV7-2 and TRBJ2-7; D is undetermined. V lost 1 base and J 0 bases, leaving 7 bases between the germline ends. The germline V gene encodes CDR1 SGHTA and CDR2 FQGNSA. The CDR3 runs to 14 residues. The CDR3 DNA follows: TGTGCCAGCAGCTTAGGTTCGGTCTCCTACGAGCAGTACTTC. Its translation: CASSLGSVSYEQYF. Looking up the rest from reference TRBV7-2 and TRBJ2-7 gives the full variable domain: GAGVSQSPSNKVTEKGKDVELRCDPISGHTALYWYRQSLGQGLEFLIYFQGNSAPDKSGLPSDRFSAERTGGSVSTLTIQRTQQEDSAVYLCASSLGSVSYEQYFGPGTRLTVT.

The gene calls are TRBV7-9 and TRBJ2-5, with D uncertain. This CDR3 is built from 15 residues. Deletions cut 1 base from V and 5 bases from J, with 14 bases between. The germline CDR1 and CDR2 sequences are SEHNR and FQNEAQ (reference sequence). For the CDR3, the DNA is TGTGCCAGCAGCTTAGAATCGACGGGTCCCGAGACCCAGTACTTC. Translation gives CASSLESTGPETQYF. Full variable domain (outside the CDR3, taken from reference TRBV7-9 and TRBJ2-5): DTGVSQNPRHKITKRGQNVTFRCDPISEHNRLYWYRQTLGQGPEFLTYFQNEAQLEKSRLLSDRFSAERPKGSFSTLEIQRTEQGDSAMYLCASSLESTGPETQYFGPGTRLLVL.

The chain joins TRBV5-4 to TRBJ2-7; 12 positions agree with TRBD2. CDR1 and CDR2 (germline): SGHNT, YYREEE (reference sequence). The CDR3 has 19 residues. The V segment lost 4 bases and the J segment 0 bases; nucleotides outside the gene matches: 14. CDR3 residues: CASSQKGLAGLRSSYEQYF. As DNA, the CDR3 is TGTGCCAGCAGCCAGAAGGGACTAGCGGGCTTACGCAGCTCCTACGAGCAGTACTTC. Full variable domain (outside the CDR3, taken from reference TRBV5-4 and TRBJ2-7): ETGVTQSPTHLIKTRGQQVTLRCSSQSGHNTVSWYQQALGQGPQFIFQYYREEENGRGNFPPRFSGLQFPNYSSELNVNALELDDSALYLCASSQKGLAGLRSSYEQYFGPGTRLTVT.

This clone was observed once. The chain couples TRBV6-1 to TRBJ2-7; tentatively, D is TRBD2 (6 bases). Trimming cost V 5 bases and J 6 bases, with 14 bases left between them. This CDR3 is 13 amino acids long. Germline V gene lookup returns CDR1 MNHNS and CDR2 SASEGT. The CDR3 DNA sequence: TGTGCCAGCAGTAAGAGCAGCGGGCCCGAGCAGTACTTC. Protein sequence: CASSKSSGPEQYF.

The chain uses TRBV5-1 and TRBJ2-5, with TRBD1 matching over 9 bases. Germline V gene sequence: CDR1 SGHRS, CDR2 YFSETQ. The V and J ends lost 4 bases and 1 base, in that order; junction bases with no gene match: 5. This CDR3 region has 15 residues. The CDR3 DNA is TGCGCCAGCAGCCAGGGACAGGGCGCCCAAGAGACCCAGTACTTC. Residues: CASSQGQGAQETQYF.

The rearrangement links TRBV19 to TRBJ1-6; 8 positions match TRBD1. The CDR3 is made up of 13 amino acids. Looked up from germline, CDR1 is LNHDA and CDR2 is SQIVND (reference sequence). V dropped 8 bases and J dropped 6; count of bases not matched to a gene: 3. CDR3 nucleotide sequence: TGTGCCAGTTTAGACAGGGGTAATTCACCCCTCCACTTT. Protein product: CASLDRGNSPLHF.